This TCR beta chain emerged from a study of CD8 T cells in Susac syndrome. Random hexamers were used to reverse transcribe an amount of roughly 0.5 to 1 ug RNA. TCRdb re-called the immunoSEQ multiplex PCR reads through MiXCR, storing one row per CDR3 protein. The data contain under 550,000 distinct CDR3 sequences, 85% of them singletons. Sequenced input: CD8+ T cells from PBMCs. The source is a human donor with multiple sclerosis.

CDR3 in DNA: TGTGCCAGCAGCCCGGCATCAGGGGGCAATCAGCCCCAGCATTTT. This codes for CASSPASGGNQPQHF. This chain links TRBV27 with TRBJ1-5; D possibly corresponds to TRBD1 (6 bases). The CDR3 is made up of 15 amino acids. Per the germline V gene, CDR1 is MNHEY and CDR2 is SMNVEV (reference sequence). V lost 6 bases, J lost 2 bases, and 14 bases lay in between.